This T cell receptor beta chain was captured by sequencing in a study of blood T cell repertoires in COVID-19. As for the study in general: Whether acute or convalescent, the COVID-19 samples came from the United States, Italy and Spain. PBMCs, B-cell-depleted T cells, or T cells were the source of the cDNA or gDNA that made up the material.

Measured with immunoSEQ multiplex PCR; TCRdb has only the in-frame clones, and not every one. The repertoire consists of around 150,000 clones, with about 85% occurring once and the leading ten covering approximately 4.1%. The V gene's germline CDR1 is MGHDK and CDR2 SYGVNS. The CDR3 contains 15 residues. V was shortened by 8 bases and J by 0 bases, with 16 bases between the two germline ends. The chain couples TRBV25-1 to TRBJ1-1, with D possibly matching TRBD1 (5 bases). The TCR was taken from a woman between 55 and 75 years old with active or convalescent COVID-19. Sequenced sample: peripheral blood. CDR3 nucleotides: TGTGCCAGCTCTCGGGAGGGGTATGTGAACACTGAAGCTTTCTTT. Translation: CASSREGYVNTEAFF.